This TCR beta chain was identified during a study of shared clonotypes between healthy human individuals. V was clipped by 6 bases and J by 4 bases, with 7 bases between them. Per germline, CDR1 MNHNS and CDR2 SASEGT. This CDR3 is built from 11 residues. Study-level results: A reduction in generation probabilities was seen for non-shared clonotypes relative to those shared by all four donors. About 5% of naive CD4 clonotypes were shared across a handful of donors.

In the source study's methods: Quality scores were absent from the junction-only immunoSEQ sequences, so filtering differed. The data were produced by immunoSEQ multiplex PCR, yet TCRdb's version contains in-frame clones alone and is incomplete. V and J calls and clone size follow that table, whereas D and trimming were derived from the DNA. The sample shows fewer than 850,000 clones, 90% of them seen only once. CD8 memory comprised CD45RO+ plus CCR7-negative CD45RA+ TemRA cells. Concerning this clone: Antigen unknown.

This clonotype was obtained from a man between 18 and 29 years old in good health. Some clones in this sample may be carry-over from other donors' samples. The chain recombines TRBV6-1 with TRBJ2-7; D gene uncertain. What was sequenced was memory CD8+ T cells from PBMCs. Subset specified: CD45RO+ cells pooled with CCR7-negative TemRA cells. Here the CDR3 reads CASRGPYEQYF. CDR3 coding DNA: TGTGCCAGCAGAGGACCATACGAGCAGTACTTC.